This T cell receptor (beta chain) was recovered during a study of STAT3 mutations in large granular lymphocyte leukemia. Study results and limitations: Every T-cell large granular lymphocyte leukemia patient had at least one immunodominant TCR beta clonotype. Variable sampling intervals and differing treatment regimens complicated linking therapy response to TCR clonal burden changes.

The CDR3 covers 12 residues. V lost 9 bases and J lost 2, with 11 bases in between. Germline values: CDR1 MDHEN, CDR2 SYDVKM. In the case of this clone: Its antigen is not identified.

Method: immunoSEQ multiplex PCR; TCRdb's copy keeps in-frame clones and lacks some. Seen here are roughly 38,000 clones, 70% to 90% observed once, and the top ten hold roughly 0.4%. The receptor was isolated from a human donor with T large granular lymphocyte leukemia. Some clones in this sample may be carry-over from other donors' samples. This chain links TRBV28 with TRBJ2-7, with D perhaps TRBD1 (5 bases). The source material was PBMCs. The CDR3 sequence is CARLGRPYEQYV. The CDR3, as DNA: TGTGCCAGGCTGGGGCGGCCCTACGAGCAGTACGTC.